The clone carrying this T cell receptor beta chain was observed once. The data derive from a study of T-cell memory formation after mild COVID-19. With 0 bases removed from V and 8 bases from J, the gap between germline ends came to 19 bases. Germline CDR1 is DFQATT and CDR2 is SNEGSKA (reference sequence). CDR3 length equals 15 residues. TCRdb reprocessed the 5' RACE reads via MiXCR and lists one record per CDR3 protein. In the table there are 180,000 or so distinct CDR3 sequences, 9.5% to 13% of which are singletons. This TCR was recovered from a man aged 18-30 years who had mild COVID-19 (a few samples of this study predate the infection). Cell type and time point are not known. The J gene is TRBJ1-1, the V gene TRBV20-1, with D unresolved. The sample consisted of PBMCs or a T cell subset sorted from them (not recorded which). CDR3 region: CSARDRITAWKEAFF. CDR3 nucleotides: TGCAGTGCTAGAGATCGGATTACTGCGTGGAAGGAAGCTTTCTTT.